Included here is one TCR beta chain sequence, with context. The sample belongs to a study of control samples from healthy donors and cancer patients. Trimming left V 6 bases short and J 2 bases short, with 11 bases between. The CDR3 consists of 14 residues. In germline, CDR1 is SGHDT, CDR2 YYEEEE. The protocol was immunoSEQ multiplex PCR, while the TCRdb copy is restricted to in-frame clones and leaves out a portion. The sample lists about 51,000 clones; roughly nine tenths were seen once. The material sequenced was PBMCs. This TCR was recovered from a man aged 35-49 years with colorectal cancer. The chain recombines TRBV5-6 with TRBJ1-4, with D perhaps TRBD1 (6 bases). As DNA, the CDR3 is TGTGCCAGCACCTCAAGGGGGACTAATGAAAAACTGTTTTTT. It yields the protein CASTSRGTNEKLFF.